Listed below are T cell receptor beta chains from one sample, sequenced in a study of blood T cell repertoires in COVID-19. Data came from immunoSEQ multiplex PCR; TCRdb stores just in-frame clones and leaves some out. The sample yields 130,000 to 150,000 clones, over 75% seen once. The material sequenced was peripheral blood. The receptors shown here come from a man in his sixties with active or convalescent COVID-19. CDR3s include the opening cysteine and the closing phenylalanine or tryptophan. The D gene is left open where the match is weak. Rows give clone size only sometimes, using once, few, many, or a class for an expanded clone.

clone_size: few; d_call: TRBD1; v_call: TRBV28; j_call: TRBJ1-1; cdr3_nt: TGTGCCAGCAGTTTAGGGTACAGGGGGCCCATGAACACTGAAGCTTTCTTT; cdr3_aa: CASSLGYRGPMNTEAFF
clone_size: .; d_call: .; v_call: TRBV5-1; j_call: TRBJ1-4; cdr3_nt: TGCGCCAGCACTTTAGACAGTCCTAATGAAAAACTGTTTTTT; cdr3_aa: CASTLDSPNEKLFF
clone_size: .; d_call: TRBD1; v_call: TRBV19; j_call: TRBJ1-5; cdr3_nt: TGTGCCACGGCCTCCGGGACAGGTCATCAGCCCCAGCATTTT; cdr3_aa: CATASGTGHQPQHF
clone_size: .; d_call: .; v_call: TRBV5-1; j_call: TRBJ2-7; cdr3_nt: TGCGCCAGCAGAGGACAGATCTACGAGCAGTACTTC; cdr3_aa: CASRGQIYEQYF
clone_size: .; d_call: .; v_call: TRBV6-6; j_call: TRBJ1-2; cdr3_nt: TGTGCCAGCAGTCGGGGCAGCCCGGGACAAAATAACTATGGCTACACCTTC; cdr3_aa: CASSRGSPGQNNYGYTF
clone_size: .; d_call: TRBD1; v_call: TRBV18; j_call: TRBJ2-7; cdr3_nt: TGTGCCAGCTCACCATCGCGGGACAGGGGCCACGAGCAGTACTTC; cdr3_aa: CASSPSRDRGHEQYF
clone_size: many; d_call: .; v_call: TRBV7-8; j_call: TRBJ2-3; cdr3_nt: TGTGCCAGCAGCTTATCCGAAGCGGCGGCAGCAGATACGCAGTATTTT; cdr3_aa: CASSLSEAAAADTQYF
clone_size: .; d_call: .; v_call: TRBV5-6; j_call: TRBJ2-7; cdr3_nt: TGTGCCAGCAGCCCGGGCCAGGGCGGGCAGTACTTC; cdr3_aa: CASSPGQGGQYF
clone_size: .; d_call: .; v_call: TRBV30; j_call: TRBJ1-4; cdr3_nt: TGTGCCTGGAGTGGAGGGGGTGGGGAAAAACTGTTTTTT; cdr3_aa: CAWSGGGGEKLFF
clone_size: .; d_call: TRBD1; v_call: TRBV6-6; j_call: TRBJ2-5; cdr3_nt: TGTGCCAGCCTGACAGGGGGCCAACGACAAGAGACCCAGTACTTC; cdr3_aa: CASLTGGQRQETQYF
clone_size: .; d_call: TRBD1; v_call: TRBV18; j_call: TRBJ2-7; cdr3_nt: TGTGCCAGCTCACCTTATCGGACAGGGGGGAACTACGAGCAGTACTTC; cdr3_aa: CASSPYRTGGNYEQYF
clone_size: .; d_call: TRBD2; v_call: TRBV9; j_call: TRBJ2-3; cdr3_nt: TGTGCCAGCATGTCTAGCGGGACAGATACGCAGTATTTT; cdr3_aa: CASMSSGTDTQYF
clone_size: .; d_call: .; v_call: TRBV7-9; j_call: TRBJ2-3; cdr3_nt: TGTGCCAGCAGCTTAGCGTCCTCCTCCACAGATACGCAGTATTTT; cdr3_aa: CASSLASSSTDTQYF
clone_size: .; d_call: .; v_call: TRBV3-1/TRBV3-2; j_call: TRBJ1-3; cdr3_nt: TGTGCCAGCAGCCAATTACAGGATTCATCTGGAAACACCATATATTTT; cdr3_aa: CASSQLQDSSGNTIYF
clone_size: once; d_call: TRBD2; v_call: TRBV7-9; j_call: TRBJ2-1; cdr3_nt: TGTGCCAGCAGCTGGGCGGGAGGGCCGTATGAGCAGTTCTTC; cdr3_aa: CASSWAGGPYEQFF
clone_size: .; d_call: .; v_call: TRBV14; j_call: TRBJ1-5; cdr3_nt: TGTGCCAGCAGCCTTTACATGGGCCAGCCCCAGCATTTT; cdr3_aa: CASSLYMGQPQHF
clone_size: .; d_call: TRBD2; v_call: TRBV6-5; j_call: TRBJ2-1; cdr3_nt: TGTGCCAGCAGGGGATCTAGCGGGAGTAACAATGAGCAGTTCTTC; cdr3_aa: CASRGSSGSNNEQFF
clone_size: .; d_call: .; v_call: TRBV11-2; j_call: TRBJ2-4; cdr3_nt: TGTGCCAGCAGCTTATTGGCCACCCTGGGCATAACCAAAAACATTCAGTACTTC; cdr3_aa: CASSLLATLGITKNIQYF
clone_size: few; d_call: .; v_call: TRBV19; j_call: TRBJ1-1; cdr3_nt: TGTGCCAGTAGTATCGGAAAGGGGCTGGGGACTGAAGCTTTCTTT; cdr3_aa: CASSIGKGLGTEAFF
clone_size: .; d_call: .; v_call: TRBV7-8; j_call: TRBJ2-5; cdr3_nt: TGTGCCAGCAGCCCCCGGGAAGAGACCCAGTACTTC; cdr3_aa: CASSPREETQYF
clone_size: few; d_call: TRBD1; v_call: TRBV9; j_call: TRBJ2-3; cdr3_nt: TGTGCCAGCAGCGTAGAGGACAGGGGAACAGATACGCAGTATTTT; cdr3_aa: CASSVEDRGTDTQYF
clone_size: .; d_call: TRBD1; v_call: TRBV18; j_call: TRBJ2-1; cdr3_nt: TGTGCCAGCTCCCCGGACAGGGATGAGCAGTTCTTC; cdr3_aa: CASSPDRDEQFF
clone_size: .; d_call: TRBD1; v_call: TRBV11-3; j_call: TRBJ1-6; cdr3_nt: TGTGCCAGCAGCCCATCAGGGGGAGGTAATTCACCCCTCCACTTT; cdr3_aa: CASSPSGGGNSPLHF